The 30 T cell receptor beta chains below all came from one sample that was sequenced in a study of CD8+ T cells in alopecia areata. cDNA prepared by RNA extraction and subsequent reverse transcription served as the template for sequencing. The repertoire was sequenced with immunoSEQ multiplex PCR; TCRdb's copy has only in-frame clones and lacks some. The sample carries around 200,000 clones, about 60% recorded once. Treatment meaning: oral pan-JAK inhibitor, 5-10 mg twice daily. This sample comprised CD4+ T cells sorted from blood, obtained at week 4, from a patient treated with tofacitinib. All receptors come from a human donor with alopecia areata.

This clone was detected only a few times. The chain joins TRBV19 to TRBJ1-1; D unresolved. Germline values: CDR1 LNHDA, CDR2 SQIVND (reference sequence). The germline V and J ends were trimmed by 5 bases and 0 bases, with 10 bases remaining between them. There are 14 residues in the CDR3. CDR3 in amino acids: CASSDDIMNTEAFF. DNA of the CDR3: TGTGCCAGTAGTGACGACATCATGAACACTGAAGCTTTCTTT.

The J gene is TRBJ1-5, the V gene TRBV30, with 11 bases lining up with TRBD1. The germline CDR1 and CDR2 sequences are GTSNPN and SVGIG (reference sequence). J was trimmed by 6 bases and V by 2 bases; bases with no gene match: 9. CDR3 length: 16 residues. The CDR3 region has the DNA TGTGCCTGGAGTAAAGTGGGGACAGGGGGAAGTCAGCCCCAGCATTTT. Its protein is CAWSKVGTGGSQPQHF.

The chain uses TRBV15 and TRBJ1-2; tentatively, D is TRBD1 (5 bases). Per the germline V gene, CDR1 is LNHNV and CDR2 is YYDKDF (reference sequence). The CDR3 covers 14 residues. V was trimmed by 0 bases and J by 3 bases, leaving 8 bases between them. This chain's CDR3 is CATSRDIGDYGYTF. The CDR3 coding sequence is TGTGCCACCAGCAGAGATATAGGGGACTATGGCTACACCTTC.

In regard to this clone: At one end the junction does not follow the germline gene, possibly because of a read error. The V gene is TRBV29-1, the J gene TRBJ2-7; no firm D call. The germline V gene has CDR1 SQVTM and CDR2 ANQGSEA. The CDR3 extends over 12 amino acids. The chain's CDR3 is CSVEVFSSEQYF. CDR3 coding DNA: TGCAGCGTTGAAGTTTTCTCCTCCGAGCAGTACTTC.

The genes are TRBV6-5 and TRBJ1-1; 8 positions agree with TRBD1. Trimming took 5 bases from V and 1 from J; bases not matched to a gene: 3. The CDR3 sequence is 14 residues long. Germline lookup yields CDR1 MNHEY and CDR2 SVGAGI. The CDR3 reads CASSLGQGNTEAFF. CDR3 in DNA: TGTGCCAGCAGTCTAGGACAGGGGAACACTGAAGCTTTCTTT.

In this sample, this clone turned up many times. This chain joins TRBV11-2 and TRBJ2-3; D remains ambiguous. V was trimmed by 3 bases and J by 4 bases, leaving 5 bases between them. CDR1 is SGHAT, CDR2 FQNNGV, per germline. The CDR3 is made up of 12 amino acids. CDR3 amino acids: CASSLNPDTQYF. The DNA of the CDR3 is TGTGCCAGCAGCTTGAACCCAGATACGCAGTATTTT. The full variable domain, in which reference TRBV11-2 and TRBJ2-3 provide the parts outside the CDR3, is EAGVAQSPRYKIIEKRQSVAFWCNPISGHATLYWYQQILGQGPKLLIQFQNNGVVDDSQLPKDRFSAERLKGVDSTLKIQPAKLEDSAVYLCASSLNPDTQYFGPGTRLTVL.

The chain joins TRBV6-1 to TRBJ2-1; D may be TRBD1 or TRBD2 (6 bases each). This CDR3 has 14 amino acids. V lost 2 bases and J lost 4, with 9 bases in between. Per the germline V gene, CDR1 is MNHNS and CDR2 is SASEGT. CDR3 region: CASSERRGYNEQFF. CDR3 bases: TGTGCCAGCAGTGAACGGAGGGGGTACAATGAGCAGTTCTTC.

The V call is TRBV7-9, the J call TRBJ2-2; D gene uncertain. This CDR3 is built from 16 residues. Trimming cost V 4 bases and J 0 bases, with 12 bases left between them. The germline CDR1 and CDR2 sequences are SEHNR and FQNEAQ (reference sequence). CDR3 nucleotide sequence: TGTGCCAGCAGCTCCCCGGCGGCCGCGAACACCGGGGAGCTGTTTTTT. Protein: CASSSPAAANTGELFF.

Notes on this clone: Other nucleotide sequences in the sample specify the same CDR3. V gene TRBV29-1 combines with J gene TRBJ2-7; 11 nucleotides line up with TRBD1. V shed 3 bases and J 4 bases; nucleotides not matched to a gene: 2. CDR1 and CDR2 from the germline V gene are SQVTM and ANQGSEA. The CDR3 spans 13 residues. CDR3 residues: CSVEDRGRYEQYF. Written as DNA, the CDR3 is TGCAGCGTTGAGGACAGGGGGCGTTACGAGCAGTACTTC.

This clone was counted a few times. V is TRBV29-1 and J is TRBJ2-3, with no clear D. Trimming stripped 5 bases from V and 0 bases from J, with 12 bases between. The CDR3 is 14 residues long. Germline CDR1 reads SQVTM; CDR2 reads ANQGSEA. CDR3 DNA sequence: TGCAGCGTTAGCAAGAGCACTAGCACAGATACGCAGTATTTT. Its protein product is CSVSKSTSTDTQYF.

This sequence joins TRBV27 and TRBJ2-3; D might be TRBD1 or TRBD2, each matching 5 bases. Germline V gene lookup returns CDR1 MNHEY and CDR2 SMNVEV (reference sequence). With 7 bases removed from V and 0 bases from J, the gap between germline ends came to 14 bases. This CDR3 contains 15 residues. CDR3 DNA sequence: TGTGCCAGCATCCGGGACCCTACTAGCACAGATACGCAGTATTTT. As protein: CASIRDPTSTDTQYF.

J is TRBJ1-5 and V is TRBV6-6; D ambiguous. The CDR3 is made up of 15 amino acids. CDR1 MNHNY and CDR2 SVGAGI come from the germline V gene (reference sequence). Trimming removed 0 bases from V and 0 bases from J, with 6 bases in between. The CDR3 DNA sequence: TGTGCCAGCAGTTACTCGGCGGTTAGCAATCAGCCCCAGCATTTT. Residues: CASSYSAVSNQPQHF.

The chain couples TRBV29-1 to TRBJ2-1; the D gene is possibly TRBD2 (6 bases). Germline CDR1 is SQVTM and CDR2 is ANQGSEA. V lost 7 bases and J 4 bases, leaving 14 bases between the germline ends. The CDR3 consists of 13 residues. The CDR3 loop is CSAGGYRYNEQFF. CDR3 sequence (DNA): TGCAGCGCCGGAGGGTATCGGTACAATGAGCAGTTCTTC.

This clone was counted a few times. This rearrangement joins TRBV29-1 to TRBJ2-3; 8 bases line up with TRBD2. The CDR3 is made up of 16 amino acids. The germline CDR1 and CDR2 sequences are SQVTM and ANQGSEA. V lost 4 bases to trimming and J lost 5 bases; unmatched junction nucleotides: 14. The CDR3 loop reads CSVVPPAGGVGDTQYF. The DNA of the CDR3 is TGCAGCGTTGTGCCGCCGGCGGGGGGCGTTGGAGATACGCAGTATTTT.

The CDR3 reads CAWSRRDTEAFF. The CDR3 nucleotides read TGTGCCTGGAGTCGCAGGGACACTGAAGCTTTCTTT. This sequence joins TRBV30 and TRBJ1-1, with a weak D call TRBD1 (5 bases). The CDR3 is 12 amino acids. The germline V gene encodes CDR1 GTSNPN and CDR2 SVGIG (reference sequence). V dropped 2 bases and J dropped 3 bases, with 7 bases sitting between them.

The chain employs TRBV28 and TRBJ1-3; D gene unclear. V shed 8 bases and J shed 2 bases, with 7 bases lying between them. The germline gives CDR1 MDHEN, CDR2 SYDVKM. The CDR3 extends over 12 amino acids. The CDR3 DNA follows: TGTGCCAGCTCCGGGACTGGAAACACCATATATTTT. The encoded protein is CASSGTGNTIYF.

The J gene is TRBJ2-7, the V gene TRBV29-1; D gene uncertain. Trimming removed 8 bases from V and 2 bases from J, with 13 bases in between. The CDR3 consists of 12 residues. Germline loops: CDR1 SQVTM, CDR2 ANQGSEA. As DNA, the CDR3 is TGCAGCTTGAAGGATAGTACCTACGAGCAGTACTTC. Amino acid sequence: CSLKDSTYEQYF.

V usage is TRBV4-3 and J usage is TRBJ1-1, with D tentatively TRBD1 (6 bases). The CDR3 runs 14 residues. Trimming took 3 bases from V and 1 from J, leaving 9 bases between them. Germline lookup yields CDR1 LGHNA and CDR2 YSLEER. The CDR3 spells CASSHIRGNTEAFF. The DNA for the CDR3 is TGCGCCAGCAGCCACATCAGGGGGAACACTGAAGCTTTCTTT.

This clone was counted only a few times. J is TRBJ1-2 and V is TRBV2, with D perhaps matching TRBD1 (5 bases). Deletions cut 7 bases from V and 4 bases from J, with 16 bases between. CDR1 is SNHLY, CDR2 FYNNEI, per germline. The CDR3 is 14 amino acids. CDR3 sequence reads: CASIRAATSYGYTF. The CDR3 DNA follows: TGTGCCAGCATCAGGGCGGCAACTTCCTATGGCTACACCTTC.

The genes are TRBV30 and TRBJ2-2, with TRBD2 matching over 7 bases. Looked up from germline, CDR1 is GTSNPN and CDR2 is SVGIG (reference sequence). With 0 bases clipped from V and 4 bases from J, the junction kept 5 bases outside the gene matches. This CDR3 is built from 15 residues. CDR3 DNA: TGTGCCTGGAGTGTTGGTAGCGGGCCCACCGGGGAGCTGTTTTTT. Protein sequence: CAWSVGSGPTGELFF.

In its sample, this clone was seen a few times. CDR3 nucleotides: TGTGCCAGCAGAGGGCTAGCGGGAGAGATGAGCACCGGGGAGCTGTTTTTT. It translates to CASRGLAGEMSTGELFF. The rearrangement joins TRBV27 to TRBJ2-2; TRBD2 matches at 10 bases. The CDR3 has 17 residues. CDR1 MNHEY and CDR2 SMNVEV come from the germline V gene (reference sequence). Trimming cost V 6 bases and J 4 bases; bases outside gene matches: 11.

This chain links TRBV30 with TRBJ2-3; D uncertain. Per the germline V gene, CDR1 is GTSNPN and CDR2 is SVGIG (reference sequence). V lost 2 bases to trimming and J lost 2 bases, with 8 bases between them. The CDR3 is made up of 13 amino acids. CDR3 bases: TGTGCCTGGAGTTTAGGGTCCACAGATACGCAGTATTTT. It specifies CAWSLGSTDTQYF.

The V gene is TRBV2, the J gene TRBJ2-7, with D unresolved. V dropped 3 bases and J dropped 3 bases, with 6 bases sitting between them. Germline-derived CDR1 and CDR2 are SNHLY and FYNNEI. This CDR3 has 12 amino acids. This CDR3 reads CASSEGGYEQYF. The CDR3 DNA is TGTGCCAGCAGTGAGGGCGGCTACGAGCAGTACTTC.

The rearrangement uses TRBV15 and TRBJ2-1, with D hard to call. CDR3 length: 15 amino acids. Germline assignment: CDR1 LNHNV and CDR2 YYDKDF (reference sequence). V was trimmed by 0 bases and J by 2 bases, leaving 8 bases between them. CDR3 loop: CATSRDRETYNEQFF. The DNA of the CDR3 is TGTGCCACCAGCAGAGATCGAGAGACCTACAATGAGCAGTTCTTC.

This chain's CDR3 is CASSLMGGGVSEQYF. DNA of the CDR3: TGTGCCAGCAGCTTAATGGGGGGCGGTGTGAGTGAGCAGTACTTC. The chain carries TRBV7-2 and TRBJ2-7; possibly TRBD1 or TRBD2 for D (6 bases each). This CDR3 comprises 15 residues. From germline, CDR1 is SGHTA and CDR2 FQGNSA. V dropped 2 bases and J dropped 7 bases, with 18 bases sitting between them.

The gene calls are TRBV7-6 and TRBJ2-1, with TRBD2 as a possible D gene (6 bases). Trimming removed 4 bases at V and 2 bases at J, with 12 bases between. The germline CDR1 and CDR2 sequences are SGHVS and FNYEAQ. The CDR3 spans 15 residues. The CDR3 protein is CASSSRSGTYNEQFF. The CDR3 nucleotides are TGTGCCAGCAGCTCCCGTAGCGGAACCTACAATGAGCAGTTCTTC.

The rearrangement joins TRBV27 to TRBJ2-1; D is ambiguous. Germline CDR1 is MNHEY and CDR2 is SMNVEV (reference sequence). CDR3 length: 9 amino acids. V gave up 9 bases and J gave up 7 bases, with 4 bases separating them. CDR3 DNA sequence: TGTGCCAGTAAGAATGAGCAGTTCTTC. Translating gives CASKNEQFF.

The rearrangement links TRBV5-1 to TRBJ2-1; D possibly corresponds to TRBD1 (6 bases). This CDR3 has 15 residues. Germline-derived CDR1 and CDR2 are SGHRS and YFSETQ. V lost 0 bases, J lost 7 bases, and 14 bases lay in between. CDR3 in DNA: TGCGCCAGCAGCTTGGGCCCCGGGACACGGAATGAGCAGTTCTTC. This gives the protein CASSLGPGTRNEQFF. The full variable domain, in which reference TRBV5-1 and TRBJ2-1 provide the parts outside the CDR3, is KAGVTQTPRYLIKTRGQQVTLSCSPISGHRSVSWYQQTPGQGLQFLFEYFSETQRNKGNFPGRFSGRQFSNSRSEMNVSTLELGDSALYLCASSLGPGTRNEQFFGPGTRLTVL.

This chain links TRBV10-3 with TRBJ2-1; D call uncertain. Germline values: CDR1 ENHRY, CDR2 SYGVKD. V was pared by 10 bases and J by 6 bases, with 16 bases between. The CDR3 consists of 13 residues. CDR3 sequence reads: CATNPGRVNEQFF. The CDR3, as DNA: TGTGCCACCAACCCCGGACGGGTCAATGAGCAGTTCTTC.

DNA of the CDR3: TGCGCCAGCAGCCAAGAAGGTGGGGGGGATCTGGCTAATGGCTATGGCTACACCTTC. Amino acid sequence: CASSQEGGGDLANGYGYTF. The chain recombines TRBV4-3 with TRBJ1-2, with D possibly TRBD1 on 5 matching bases. CDR3 length: 19 residues. The V end was cut by 0 bases, the J end by 4 bases, with 24 bases between. The germline V gene encodes CDR1 LGHNA and CDR2 YSLEER.